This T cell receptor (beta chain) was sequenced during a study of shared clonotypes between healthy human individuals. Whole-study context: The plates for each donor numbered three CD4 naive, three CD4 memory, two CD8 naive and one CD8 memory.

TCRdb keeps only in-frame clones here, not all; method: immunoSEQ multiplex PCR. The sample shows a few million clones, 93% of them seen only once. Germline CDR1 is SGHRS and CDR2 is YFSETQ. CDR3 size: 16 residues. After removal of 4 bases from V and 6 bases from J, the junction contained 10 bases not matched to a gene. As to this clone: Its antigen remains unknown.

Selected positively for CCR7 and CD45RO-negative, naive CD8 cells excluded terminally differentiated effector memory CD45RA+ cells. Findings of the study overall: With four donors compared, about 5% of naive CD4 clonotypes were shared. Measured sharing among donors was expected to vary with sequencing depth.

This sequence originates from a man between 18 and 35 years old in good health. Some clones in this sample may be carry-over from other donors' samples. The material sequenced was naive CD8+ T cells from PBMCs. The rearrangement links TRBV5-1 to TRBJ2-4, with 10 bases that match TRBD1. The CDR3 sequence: CASSPDDRGPGNIQYF. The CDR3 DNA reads TGCGCCAGCAGCCCGGACGACAGGGGGCCGGGAAACATTCAGTACTTC. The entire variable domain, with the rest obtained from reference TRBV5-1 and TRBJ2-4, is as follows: KAGVTQTPRYLIKTRGQQVTLSCSPISGHRSVSWYQQTPGQGLQFLFEYFSETQRNKGNFPGRFSGRQFSNSRSEMNVSTLELGDSALYLCASSPDDRGPGNIQYFGAGTRLSVL.